Listed below are T cell receptor beta chains from one sample, sequenced in a study of Graves' ophthalmopathy and Graves' hyperthyroidism. MiXCR, applied by TCRdb to the multiplex PCR reads, yields one record per CDR3 protein. The sample consists of about 400,000 distinct CDR3 sequences, about 18% of them appearing once. The sequenced sample consisted of peripheral blood. The source of these receptors is a woman between 18 and 30 years old with Graves' ophthalmopathy. Each CDR3 is given with its conserved first and last residue.

J: TRBJ1-1; V: TRBV20-1; CDR3: CRPGDTEAFF
J: TRBJ2-7; V: TRBV6-1; CDR3: CASRPQRGASYEQYF
J: TRBJ2-5; V: TRBV15; CDR3: CATSRDGGLAGEGETQYF
J: TRBJ2-2; V: TRBV28; CDR3: CASGGAPNTGELFF
J: TRBJ2-7; V: TRBV7-9; CDR3: CASSSPHCEQYF
J: TRBJ2-2; V: TRBV28; CDR3: CASSPYLDSANTGELFF
J: TRBJ2-6; V: TRBV28; CDR3: CASSLNRAGANVLTF
J: TRBJ2-7; V: TRBV7-9; CDR3: CASSSTGTFYEQYF
J: TRBJ1-1; V: TRBV6-2/TRBV6-3; CDR3: CASALLELGAPEAFF
J: TRBJ1-1; V: TRBV6-1; CDR3: CASSPTGDRNTEAFF
J: TRBJ2-7; V: TRBV6-4; CDR3: CASSERGASYEQYF
J: TRBJ1-5; V: TRBV19; CDR3: CASTSGQGAEQPQHF
J: TRBJ1-5; V: TRBV6-1; CDR3: CASGRQGVHQPQHF
J: TRBJ2-7; V: TRBV6-1; CDR3: CATSVSAVNEQYF
J: TRBJ2-7; V: TRBV24-1; CDR3: CATSDLLGGEQYF
J: TRBJ2-7; V: TRBV6-1; CDR3: CASRPQLGEQYF
J: TRBJ2-2; V: TRBV2; CDR3: CASSPVGELFF
J: TRBJ2-5; V: TRBV11-2; CDR3: CASSERWGRQGAWRETQYF
J: TRBJ1-5; V: TRBV25-1; CDR3: CASRGVGGNQPQHF
J: TRBJ2-2; V: TRBV5-1; CDR3: CASSLEGLWRELFF
J: TRBJ2-7; V: TRBV4-3; CDR3: CASSQAAQLTYEQYF
J: TRBJ1-1; V: TRBV12-3/TRBV12-4; CDR3: CASSFSAGTVNTEAFF
J: TRBJ2-2; V: TRBV6-1; CDR3: CASSEAGIGELFF
J: TRBJ2-5; V: TRBV30; CDR3: CAWGSRTQYF
J: TRBJ2-7; V: TRBV6-4; CDR3: CASSRQVTYEQYF
J: TRBJ2-5; V: TRBV28; CDR3: CASSNDMQETQYF
J: TRBJ2-6; V: TRBV4-1; CDR3: CASSPPLRGASGANVLTF
J: TRBJ2-7; V: TRBV12-3/TRBV12-4; CDR3: CASSLAGGQGPLGQYF
J: TRBJ2-7; V: TRBV12-3/TRBV12-4; CDR3: CASSLGPPSYEQYF
J: TRBJ2-7; V: TRBV15; CDR3: CATSGTDFSYEQYF
J: TRBJ2-5; V: TRBV5-1; CDR3: CASSLWAGKQETQYF
J: TRBJ2-5; V: TRBV28; CDR3: CASSYQGPETQYF
J: TRBJ1-1; V: TRBV11-3; CDR3: CASTYPGAFF
J: TRBJ1-1; V: TRBV7-2; CDR3: CASSLSRMNTEAFF
J: TRBJ2-2; V: TRBV28; CDR3: CASTGNTGELFF
J: TRBJ2-5; V: TRBV12-3/TRBV12-4; CDR3: CASSSKIQETQYF